The 26 T cell receptor beta chains listed next were all sequenced from one sample in a study of human T cells and chemical hapten exposure. TCRdb re-called the RACE reads with MiXCR, one entry per CDR3 protein. The sample yields about 400,000 distinct CDR3 sequences, about 6.9% seen once. As for time point: patch test 2, 6 weeks after DPC sensitization. Treatment denoted: therapeutic diphenylcyclopropenone sensitization with weekly scalp DPC. Material: whole blood, obtained in connection with sensitization to the hapten diphenylcyclopropenone (DPC). The receptors come from a woman between 18 and 29 years old with alopecia areata. Some clones in this sample may be carry-over from other donors' samples.

This clonotype was seen at least ten times. J is TRBJ1-2 and V is TRBV6-1, with 9 bases fitting TRBD1. V shed 7 bases, J shed 7 bases, and the junction held 7 bases outside the gene matches. CDR1 and CDR2 (germline): MNHNS, SASEGT. The CDR3 loop spans 13 amino acids. CDR3: CASKLTGGIGYTF. The CDR3 bases are TGTGCCAGCAAATTGACAGGGGGGATTGGCTACACCTTC.

The sample holds a few counts of this clonotype. The J gene is TRBJ1-2, the V gene TRBV4-2, with a tentative D call TRBD1 (6 bases). The length of the CDR3 is 11 residues. Trimming removed 8 bases from V and 7 bases from J, with 11 bases in between. Germline CDR1 reads LGHNA; CDR2 reads YNFKEQ. The chain's CDR3 is CASFNRVGYTF. The DNA of the CDR3 is TGTGCCAGCTTTAACAGGGTTGGCTACACCTTC.

V usage is TRBV2 and J usage is TRBJ2-7; 10 bases agree with TRBD1. The V gene's germline CDR1 is SNHLY and CDR2 FYNNEI. The CDR3 runs 16 residues. V trimming: 4 bases; J trimming: 2 bases; junction bases outside the gene matches: 8. The CDR3, as DNA: TGTGCCAGCAGTGTTAGTGAGGACAGGGGGACCTACGAGCAGTACTTC. Translation gives CASSVSEDRGTYEQYF.

The V gene is TRBV27, the J gene TRBJ2-7; the D gene is possibly TRBD2 (7 bases). CDR3 length: 11 residues. From germline, CDR1 is MNHEY and CDR2 SMNVEV (reference sequence). V shed 8 bases and J shed 6 bases, with 11 bases lying between them. CDR3 bases: TGTGCCAGCGGCCGGGGGGCCGAGCAGTACTTC. It specifies CASGRGAEQYF.

This clonotype has a count of ten or more. The CDR3 spells CASSRDGSYGYTF. Written as DNA, the CDR3 is TGTGCCAGCAGCCGGGACGGGAGCTATGGCTACACCTTC. The chain combines TRBV11-2 with TRBJ1-2; perhaps TRBD1 as D (5 bases). The CDR3 sequence is 13 residues long. Trimming removed 5 bases from V and 4 bases from J, with 11 bases in between. Germline CDR1 is SGHAT and CDR2 is FQNNGV.

This clonotype showed up just a few times. The chain carries TRBV20-1 and TRBJ2-7, with D possibly being TRBD2 (7 bases). Germline lookup yields CDR1 DFQATT and CDR2 SNEGSKA (reference sequence). The CDR3 sequence is 15 residues long. Trimming stripped 6 bases from V and 5 bases from J, with 23 bases between. CDR3 in DNA: TGCAGTGCCCAATCCCCGGGGGAGGGGGACAACGAGCAGTACTTC. Its protein is CSAQSPGEGDNEQYF.

The V gene is TRBV5-1, the J gene TRBJ2-7; D is possibly TRBD2 (5 bases). V lost 4 bases, J lost 6 bases, and 17 bases lay in between. This CDR3 comprises 14 residues. From germline, CDR1 is SGHRS and CDR2 YFSETQ. The CDR3 protein is CASSTGIDPSEQYF. The CDR3 coding sequence is TGCGCCAGCAGCACCGGGATCGATCCGTCCGAGCAGTACTTC.

In this sample, this clonotype turned up many times. The chain has TRBV20-1 and TRBJ1-5, with D possibly TRBD1 on 5 matching bases. The ends were cut back, 3 bases at V and 2 bases at J, with 8 bases in the middle. The CDR3 has 13 amino acids. Per the germline V gene, CDR1 is DFQATT and CDR2 is SNEGSKA (reference sequence). Here the CDR3 DNA reads TGCAGTGCTAGGGCACAGGGCAATCAGCCCCAGCATTTT. This translates into CSARAQGNQPQHF.

This clonotype has ten or more counts. V is TRBV9 and J is TRBJ1-2; D not resolved. This CDR3 region has 13 residues. Germline-derived CDR1 and CDR2 are SGDLS and YYNGEE. The V gene lost 1 base and the J gene lost 2 bases, with 6 bases spanning the gap. CDR3 in DNA: TGTGCCAGCAGCGTAACCCCGAACTATGGCTACACCTTC. It is translated as CASSVTPNYGYTF.

There are a few counts of this clonotype. This chain connects TRBV27 to TRBJ2-7, with D unresolved. V was cut by 4 bases and J by 3 bases, with 19 bases left in between. The CDR3 length is 16 residues. CDR1 is MNHEY, CDR2 SMNVEV, per germline (reference sequence). CDR3 bases: TGTGCCAGCAGTTCCCCCGCCGGGTCCGGGTACTACGAGCAGTACTTC. It specifies CASSSPAGSGYYEQYF.

This clonotype has a handful of counts. The rearrangement links TRBV29-1 to TRBJ2-7, with TRBD1 matching over 7 bases. Germline values: CDR1 SQVTM, CDR2 ANQGSEA. J lost 2 bases, V lost 5 bases, and 3 bases had no gene match. The CDR3 length is 12 residues. CDR3 coding DNA: TGCAGCGTTAGGGGACAGACCTACGAGCAGTACTTC. Amino acids: CSVRGQTYEQYF.

V gene TRBV20-1 combines with J gene TRBJ2-3; D is tentatively TRBD1 or TRBD2 (5 bases each). V shed 6 bases and J shed 2 bases, with 12 bases lying between them. The V gene's germline CDR1 is DFQATT and CDR2 SNEGSKA (reference sequence). The CDR3 has 13 residues. CDR3 DNA sequence: TGCAGTGCCCGGGGCAGTATCACAGATACGCAGTATTTT. Translated: CSARGSITDTQYF.

This clonotype was counted at least ten times. V gene TRBV4-3 combines with J gene TRBJ1-3, with unresolved D. Trimming removed 0 bases at V and 1 base at J, with 10 bases between. The CDR3 sequence is 16 residues long. In germline, CDR1 is LGHNA, CDR2 YSLEER. CDR3 sequence reads: CASSQDSPGSGNTIYF. In DNA form, the CDR3 reads TGCGCCAGCAGCCAAGATTCACCGGGTTCTGGAAACACCATATATTTT.

The chain combines TRBV10-3 with TRBJ2-7, with 9 bases matching TRBD1. CDR1 and CDR2 from the germline V gene are ENHRY and SYGVKD. J lost 2 bases, V lost 4 bases, and 0 bases had no gene match. The CDR3 totals 13 residues. CDR3 nucleotides: TGTGCCATCAGTGGACAGGGGGCCTACGAGCAGTACTTC. Its translation: CAISGQGAYEQYF.

This clonotype has a count of ten or more. The rearrangement uses TRBV6-5 and TRBJ1-5, with D hard to call. The V and J ends lost 6 bases and 0 bases respectively, with 9 bases between them. Germline CDR1 is MNHEY and CDR2 is SVGAGI. CDR3 length: 14 amino acids. The CDR3 DNA follows: TGTGCCAGCAGCCGCTACACTAGCAATCAGCCCCAGCATTTT. It codes for CASSRYTSNQPQHF.

The rearrangement joins TRBV5-1 to TRBJ2-7; possible D gene TRBD2, 5 bases. Trimming removed 4 bases at V and 2 bases at J, with 13 bases between. The CDR3 extends over 14 amino acids. Germline CDR1 and CDR2: SGHRS and YFSETQ. CDR3 protein: CASSLSGSPYEQYF. CDR3 DNA sequence: TGCGCCAGCAGCCTCAGCGGATCACCCTACGAGCAGTACTTC.

This clonotype has at least ten counts. The V and J genes are TRBV6-1 and TRBJ1-1; D uncertain. In germline, CDR1 is MNHNS, CDR2 SASEGT. V lost 6 bases, J lost 0 bases, and 8 bases lay in between. The CDR3 extends over 13 amino acids. CDR3 DNA: TGTGCCAGCAGGTTACAGTTGAACACTGAAGCTTTCTTT. Its translation: CASRLQLNTEAFF.

This clonotype has ten or more counts. The chain joins TRBV7-3 to TRBJ2-6; D might be TRBD2 (7 bases). V shed 5 bases and J shed 0 bases, with 14 bases lying between them. The CDR3 is made up of 17 amino acids. Germline V gives CDR1 SGHTA, CDR2 FQGTGA. For the CDR3, the DNA is TGTGCCAGCAGCCGTGGGGGGGCCAGCTCTGGGGCCAACGTCCTGACTTTC. Its protein is CASSRGGASSGANVLTF.

This clonotype was counted only a few times. J is TRBJ1-2 and V is TRBV5-6; D might be TRBD1 (5 bases). CDR1 is SGHDT and CDR2 is YYEEEE in the germline V gene. The CDR3 is 13 amino acids. V gave up 4 bases and J gave up 8 bases, with 15 bases separating them. The CDR3 reads CASSPTQGTGYTF. The CDR3 nucleotides read TGTGCCAGCAGCCCAACTCAAGGGACCGGCTACACCTTC.

The V gene is TRBV3-1, the J gene TRBJ2-7; TRBD1 matches 8 bases. The V and J ends lost 2 bases and 10 bases, in that order; junction bases with no gene match: 7. Germline V lookup: CDR1 LGHDT, CDR2 YNNKEL (reference sequence). The CDR3 is 13 residues long. DNA for the CDR3: TGTGCCAGCAGCCAAAGTGAGACAGGGGAACAGTACTTC. This gives the protein CASSQSETGEQYF.

This clonotype was observed many times. The J gene is TRBJ1-2, the V gene TRBV7-9, with 8 bases aligning to TRBD1. Germline CDR1 reads SEHNR; CDR2 reads FQNEAQ (reference sequence). V shed 6 bases, J shed 6 bases, and the junction held 6 bases outside the gene matches. This CDR3 has 13 amino acids. The chain's CDR3 is CASSRQGRDGYTF. For the CDR3, the DNA is TGTGCCAGCAGTAGACAGGGGCGGGATGGCTACACCTTC.

In this sample, this clonotype turned up a few times. This rearrangement joins TRBV13 to TRBJ2-7, with TRBD1 matching over 8 bases. Per the germline V gene, CDR1 is PRHDT and CDR2 is FYEKMQ (reference sequence). Trimming cost V 5 bases and J 5 bases; bases outside gene matches: 5. This CDR3 contains 13 residues. The CDR3 DNA reads TGTGCCAGCAGCCGACAGGGGACGAACGAGCAGTACTTC. This translates into CASSRQGTNEQYF.

This clonotype has just a few counts. The genes are TRBV19 and TRBJ2-6; D gene unclear. With 2 bases removed from V and 4 bases from J, the gap between germline ends came to 12 bases. This CDR3 comprises 16 residues. In germline, CDR1 is LNHDA, CDR2 SQIVND (reference sequence). The CDR3, as DNA: TGTGCCAGTAGTATACGATTTAGGGTCGGGGCCAACGTCCTGACTTTC. Encoded protein: CASSIRFRVGANVLTF.

The rearrangement links TRBV19 to TRBJ2-1; a possible D gene is TRBD2 (5 bases). Germline assignment: CDR1 LNHDA and CDR2 SQIVND (reference sequence). Trimming shortened V by 7 bases and J by 0 bases, and 13 bases separated the two germline ends. CDR3 length: 15 amino acids. CDR3 nucleotides: TGTGCCAGTAAAAATTTGGCGGGCTCCTACAATGAGCAGTTCTTC. Protein product: CASKNLAGSYNEQFF.

This clonotype has a single count. Just one base apart from a much larger clone, this may be a read error. The rearrangement links TRBV27 to TRBJ1-1; 10 bases match TRBD1. The CDR3 totals 14 residues. The germline V gene encodes CDR1 MNHEY and CDR2 SMNVEV (reference sequence). V lost 8 bases, J lost 5 bases, and 8 bases stayed unmatched. DNA of the CDR3: TGTGCCAGCCCGAAGCCGGACAGGGGGACTGAAGCTTTCTTT. It translates to CASPKPDRGTEAFF.

This clonotype appeared many times. CDR3 protein: CASRDTRNEQYF. CDR3 DNA: TGTGCCAGCAGGGATACGAGGAACGAGCAGTACTTC. The chain combines TRBV27 with TRBJ2-7; no definite D call. The CDR3 spans 12 residues. The V gene lost 6 bases and the J gene lost 5 bases, with 11 bases spanning the gap. CDR1 MNHEY and CDR2 SMNVEV come from the germline V gene (reference sequence).